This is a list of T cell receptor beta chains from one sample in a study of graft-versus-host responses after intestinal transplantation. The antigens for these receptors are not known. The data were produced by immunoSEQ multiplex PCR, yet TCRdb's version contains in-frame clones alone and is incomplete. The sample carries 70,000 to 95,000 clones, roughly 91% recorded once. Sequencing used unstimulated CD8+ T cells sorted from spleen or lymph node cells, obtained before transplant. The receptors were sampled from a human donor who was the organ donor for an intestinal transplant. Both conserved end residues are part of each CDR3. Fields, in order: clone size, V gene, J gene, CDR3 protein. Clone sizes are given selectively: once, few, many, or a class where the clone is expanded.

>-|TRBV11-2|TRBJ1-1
CASSYLGQGDTAFF
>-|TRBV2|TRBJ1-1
CASTLTENTEAFF
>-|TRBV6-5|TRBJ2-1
CASSTSGQGGNEQFF
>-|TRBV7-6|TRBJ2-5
CASSLDGGQETQYF
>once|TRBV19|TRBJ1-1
CASSSGQGLASVTEAFF
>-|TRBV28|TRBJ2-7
CASSFGQGPHEQYF
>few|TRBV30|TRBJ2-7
CAWSVGGFEQYF
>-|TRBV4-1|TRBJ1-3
CASSHPGHRSDTIYF
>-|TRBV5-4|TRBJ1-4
CASSSGGDATNEKLFF
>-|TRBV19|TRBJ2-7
CASSFQLGTYEQYF
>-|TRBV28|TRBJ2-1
CASSYDNEQFF
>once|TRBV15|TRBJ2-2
CATSRDIRGGNTGELFF
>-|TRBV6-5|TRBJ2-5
CASSSLTGRETQYF
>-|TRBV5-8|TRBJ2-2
CASSLFQGGSSGELFF
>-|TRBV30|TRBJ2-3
CAWSVLVGDYADTQYF
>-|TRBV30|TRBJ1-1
CAWSSASVRGDTEAFF
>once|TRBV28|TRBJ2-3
CASSFVEGHIADTQYF